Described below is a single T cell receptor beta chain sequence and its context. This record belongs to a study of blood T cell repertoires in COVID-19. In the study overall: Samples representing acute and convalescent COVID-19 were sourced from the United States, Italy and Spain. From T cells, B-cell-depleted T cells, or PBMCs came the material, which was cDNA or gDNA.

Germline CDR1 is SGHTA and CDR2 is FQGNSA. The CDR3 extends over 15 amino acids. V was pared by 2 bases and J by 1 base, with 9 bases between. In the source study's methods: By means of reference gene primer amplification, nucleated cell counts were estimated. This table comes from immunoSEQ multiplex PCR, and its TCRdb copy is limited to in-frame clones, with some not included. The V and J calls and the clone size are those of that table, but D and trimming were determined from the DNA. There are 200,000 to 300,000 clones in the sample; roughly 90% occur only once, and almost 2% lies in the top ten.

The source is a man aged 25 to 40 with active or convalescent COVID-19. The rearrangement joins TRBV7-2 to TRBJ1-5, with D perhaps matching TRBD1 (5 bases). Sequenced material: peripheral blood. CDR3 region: CASSLSGLSNQPQHF. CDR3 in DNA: TGTGCCAGCAGCTTATCAGGGCTGAGCAATCAGCCCCAGCATTTT.